This TCR beta chain was recorded in a study of T cell repertoires in cytomegalovirus infection. Study overall: Alongside well-studied HLA-B-restricted CMV epitopes, recently identified HLA-C-restricted CMV epitopes were also used. CMV infection and matching HLA type were both indicated by public TCR beta signatures. Study conclusions and caveats: Ex vivo responses were dominated by HLA-C-restricted CMV-specific TCR beta clonotypes.

Regarding this clonotype: The antigen is undetermined.

TCRdb used MiXCR to reprocess the reads, holding one entry per CDR3 protein. The repertoire has some 920,000 distinct CDR3 sequences, roughly a third of them found once; the top ten carry 13%. The material sequenced was cultured CD8+ T cells from PBMCs, taken from culture after CMV antigen stimulation. The receptor was isolated from a human donor in good health (CMV status not recorded). Some clones in this sample may be carry-over from other donors' samples.

In DNA form, the CDR3 reads TGTGCCACCCAATTGGGCGTCGGCAATCAGCCCCAGCATTTT. It is translated as CATQLGVGNQPQHF. The chain couples TRBV6-2 or TRBV6-3 to TRBJ1-5; D not certain. The length of the CDR3 is 14 residues. The V gene lost 10 bases and the J gene lost 2 bases, with 15 bases spanning the gap. CDR1 and CDR2 from the germline V gene are MNHEY and SVGEGT.